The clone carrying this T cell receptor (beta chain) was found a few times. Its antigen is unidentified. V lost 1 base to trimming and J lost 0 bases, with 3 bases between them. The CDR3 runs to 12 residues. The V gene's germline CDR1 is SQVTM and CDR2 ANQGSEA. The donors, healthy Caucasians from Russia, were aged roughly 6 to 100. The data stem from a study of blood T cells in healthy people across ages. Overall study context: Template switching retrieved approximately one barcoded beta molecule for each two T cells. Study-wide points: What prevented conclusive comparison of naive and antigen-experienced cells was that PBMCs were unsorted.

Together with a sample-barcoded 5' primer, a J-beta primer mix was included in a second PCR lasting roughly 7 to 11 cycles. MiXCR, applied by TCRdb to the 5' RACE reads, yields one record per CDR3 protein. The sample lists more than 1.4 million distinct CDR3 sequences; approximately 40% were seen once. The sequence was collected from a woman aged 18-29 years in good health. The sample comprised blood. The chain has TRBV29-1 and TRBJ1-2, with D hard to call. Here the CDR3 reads CSVEVANYGYTF. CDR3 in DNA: TGCAGCGTTGAAGTAGCTAACTATGGCTACACCTTC.